A single sample is the source of the 29 T cell receptor beta chains below, sequenced in a study of cytomegalovirus exposure and HLA in healthy donors. This PCR relied on a set of 60 Vbeta primers and 13 Jbeta primers. Clones were read by immunoSEQ multiplex PCR, and TCRdb kept only the in-frame ones, dropping some. Of about 160,000 clones in the sample, 65% to 80% were seen once. Material for sequencing was PBMCs. The receptors here all came from a man aged 18 to 29 in good health and CMV-seropositive.

The gene calls are TRBV5-1 and TRBJ2-5; 9 positions agree with TRBD1. In germline, CDR1 is SGHRS, CDR2 YFSETQ. This CDR3 is built from 15 residues. The ends lost 4 bases at V and 4 bases at J; junction bases unmatched: 8. The CDR3 reads CASSPGTGSGETQYF. DNA of the CDR3: TGCGCCAGCAGCCCCGGGACAGGGAGTGGAGAGACCCAGTACTTC.

The chain recombines TRBV5-1 with TRBJ1-1; D is possibly TRBD1 (5 bases). The V end was cut by 3 bases, the J end by 2 bases, with 23 bases between. Germline CDR1 is SGHRS and CDR2 is YFSETQ. This CDR3 has 18 amino acids. The CDR3 here is CASSSGGAGRDRNTEAFF. CDR3 DNA sequence: TGCGCCAGCAGCTCCGGCGGGGCAGGGAGGGATCGAAACACTGAAGCTTTCTTT. The whole variable domain, remainder taken from reference TRBV5-1 and TRBJ1-1, is KAGVTQTPRYLIKTRGQQVTLSCSPISGHRSVSWYQQTPGQGLQFLFEYFSETQRNKGNFPGRFSGRQFSNSRSEMNVSTLELGDSALYLCASSSGGAGRDRNTEAFFGQGTRLTVV.

This clone was detected once. This chain connects TRBV14 to TRBJ1-4; 7 bases match TRBD1. V was pared by 0 bases and J by 5 bases, with 3 bases of the junction left unmatched. The CDR3 sequence is 15 residues long. Germline-derived CDR1 and CDR2 are SGHDN and FVKESK. The CDR3 sequence is CASSQDQGGNEKLFF. As DNA, the CDR3 is TGTGCCAGCAGCCAAGATCAGGGGGGAAATGAAAAACTGTTTTTT.

This clone was recorded only once. The gene calls are TRBV30 and TRBJ2-7; 9 positions agree with TRBD2. Trimming cost V 6 bases and J 0 bases; bases outside gene matches: 15. The germline V gene encodes CDR1 GTSNPN and CDR2 SVGIG (reference sequence). The CDR3 is 17 amino acids. CDR3: CACPDLNSGGSSYEQYV. CDR3 DNA: TGTGCCTGCCCCGACCTAAATAGCGGGGGAAGCTCCTACGAGCAGTACGTC.

The chain joins TRBV2 to TRBJ2-3; D is perhaps TRBD2 (5 bases). Germline lookup yields CDR1 SNHLY and CDR2 FYNNEI. The CDR3 has 13 residues. Trimming removed 4 bases at V and 8 bases at J, with 13 bases between. CDR3 residues: CASSGSSRFTQYF. The CDR3 region has the DNA TGTGCCAGCAGTGGATCTAGCCGGTTTACGCAGTATTTT.

This rearrangement joins TRBV19 to TRBJ1-1; 7 bases align to TRBD1. The CDR3 extends over 14 amino acids. Germline loops: CDR1 LNHDA, CDR2 SQIVND (reference sequence). V trimming: 4 bases; J trimming: 0 bases; junction bases outside the gene matches: 2. In DNA, the CDR3 is TGTGCCAGTAGTAGGGGACAGCTGAACACTGAAGCTTTCTTT. It is translated as CASSRGQLNTEAFF.

The chain joins TRBV6-5 to TRBJ1-4; weak D call: TRBD1 (6 bases). Trimming left V 6 bases short and J 5 bases short, with 16 bases between. The CDR3 is made up of 15 amino acids. Germline loops: CDR1 MNHEY, CDR2 SVGAGI. This CDR3 reads CASRLGGRENEKLFF. CDR3 coding DNA: TGTGCCAGCAGACTGGGGGGGCGCGAGAATGAAAAACTGTTTTTT.

The chain is built from TRBV5-1 and TRBJ2-1; D is perhaps TRBD2 (6 bases). The germline CDR1 and CDR2 sequences are SGHRS and YFSETQ. Trimming stripped 0 bases from V and 6 bases from J, with 16 bases between. There are 16 residues in the CDR3. The CDR3 region is CASSLDSGARGNEQFF. For the CDR3, the DNA is TGCGCCAGCAGCTTGGATAGCGGAGCCCGGGGCAATGAGCAGTTCTTC.

This clone has more than one count but fewer than ten. The chain combines TRBV6-5 with TRBJ1-1; a weak D match, TRBD1 (5 bases). Deletions cut 10 bases from V and 6 bases from J, with 21 bases between. This CDR3 has 14 amino acids. Per germline, CDR1 MNHEY and CDR2 SVGAGI. CDR3 protein: CATSTGGREAEAFF. The CDR3 bases are TGTGCCACCTCCACGGGGGGGAGGGAGGCTGAAGCTTTCTTT.

The chain has TRBV5-1 and TRBJ1-1; TRBD1 matches at 9 bases. V was pared by 4 bases and J by 5 bases, with 9 bases of the junction left unmatched. CDR3 size: 15 residues. CDR1 is SGHRS and CDR2 is YFSETQ in the germline V gene. The CDR3 nucleotides read TGCGCCAGCAGCCCAATTTTGGGACAGGGTACTGAAGCTTTCTTT. Translated: CASSPILGQGTEAFF.

J is TRBJ1-2 and V is TRBV19; the D gene is possibly TRBD1 (5 bases). Trimming removed 9 bases from V and 12 bases from J, with 20 bases in between. From germline, CDR1 is LNHDA and CDR2 SQIVND (reference sequence). This CDR3 has 12 residues. The CDR3 spells CASRSQARGDTF. The CDR3 region has the DNA TGTGCCAGCCGAAGCCAGGCCCGGGGGGACACCTTC.

The chain is built from TRBV28 and TRBJ1-2; D gene ambiguous. Trimming took off 7 bases at V and 5 bases at J, with 14 bases between the two ends. Germline loops: CDR1 MDHEN, CDR2 SYDVKM. The CDR3 has 13 amino acids. The CDR3 region has the DNA TGTGCCAGCATGTGGGGAGGCGGATATGGCTACACCTTC. Its protein product is CASMWGGGYGYTF.

V usage is TRBV6-5 and J usage is TRBJ1-4; 7 bases line up with TRBD1. The CDR3 sequence is 13 residues long. In germline, CDR1 is MNHEY, CDR2 SVGAGI. The V and J ends lost 6 bases and 10 bases, in that order; junction bases with no gene match: 8. The CDR3 sequence is CASRKGASGKLFF. CDR3 DNA: TGTGCCAGCAGAAAGGGGGCATCGGGAAAACTGTTTTTT.

The V gene is TRBV30, the J gene TRBJ1-1; D is undetermined. V lost 0 bases and J 6 bases, leaving 8 bases between the germline ends. Germline V gives CDR1 GTSNPN, CDR2 SVGIG (reference sequence). The CDR3 is 12 amino acids. The CDR3 protein is CAWSVGSSEAFF. CDR3 bases: TGTGCCTGGAGTGTTGGCAGTTCTGAAGCTTTCTTT.

This chain joins TRBV5-1 and TRBJ2-2; the match to TRBD1 covers 10 bases. The CDR3 is 17 residues long. V shed 4 bases and J 6 bases; nucleotides not matched to a gene: 12. Germline CDR1 is SGHRS and CDR2 is YFSETQ. This CDR3 reads CASSPGLTGGWPGELFF. Here the CDR3 DNA reads TGCGCCAGCAGCCCCGGGTTGACAGGGGGCTGGCCCGGGGAGCTGTTTTTT.

The rearrangement links TRBV13 to TRBJ2-7, with D perhaps matching TRBD2 (5 bases). V dropped 4 bases and J dropped 4 bases, with 11 bases sitting between them. This CDR3 comprises 13 residues. The germline CDR1 and CDR2 sequences are PRHDT and FYEKMQ (reference sequence). In nucleotides, the CDR3 is TGTGCCAGCAGCTGGGGAGCGGAGTACGAGCAGTACGTC. It yields the protein CASSWGAEYEQYV.

This clone was observed once. The rearrangement uses TRBV9 and TRBJ2-2; TRBD1 agrees at 8 bases. The CDR3 runs to 16 residues. CDR1 and CDR2 from the germline V gene are SGDLS and YYNGEE. V was pared by 0 bases and J by 3 bases, with 4 bases of the junction left unmatched. The CDR3 region has the DNA TGTGCCAGCAGCGTAGACCGACAGGGGTACACCGGGGAGCTGTTTTTT. This encodes CASSVDRQGYTGELFF.

The chain is built from TRBV7-3 and TRBJ2-5, with 9 bases lining up with TRBD2. The CDR3 extends over 15 amino acids. Germline trimming cut 3 bases from V and 1 base from J; bases unmatched to any gene: 3. CDR1 and CDR2 from the germline V gene are SGHTA and FQGTGA. The DNA for the CDR3 is TGTGCCAGCAGCTTGATTAGCGGGGGCCAAGAGACCCAGTACTTC. Translated: CASSLISGGQETQYF.

This rearrangement joins TRBV6-5 to TRBJ1-5; D is perhaps TRBD1 (6 bases). Trimming removed 6 bases at V and 5 bases at J, with 11 bases between. The CDR3 loop spans 13 amino acids. Germline assignment: CDR1 MNHEY and CDR2 SVGAGI. CDR3 residues: CASRRTADQPQHF. DNA of the CDR3: TGTGCCAGCAGGCGGACAGCCGATCAGCCCCAGCATTTT.

The chain couples TRBV5-4 to TRBJ1-1, with D perhaps TRBD1 (6 bases). V lost 0 bases to trimming and J lost 4 bases, with 7 bases between them. The CDR3 runs to 13 residues. Germline assignment: CDR1 SGHNT and CDR2 YYREEE (reference sequence). CDR3 coding DNA: TGTGCCAGCAGCTTGGGAGGGGGCACTGAAGCTTTCTTT. Translating gives CASSLGGGTEAFF.

The V gene is TRBV23-1, the J gene TRBJ2-7; 7 nucleotides agree with TRBD1. TRBV23-1 is recorded as an ORF, its role being uncertain. This CDR3 region has 17 residues. Unmatched junction bases numbered 23, after V lost 8 bases and J lost 7 bases. The CDR3: CASREGASPPPCWEQYV. CDR3 coding DNA: TGCGCCAGCCGTGAGGGGGCATCACCTCCACCCTGTTGGGAGCAGTACGTC.

The chain has TRBV19 and TRBJ2-7; D unclear. Germline V lookup: CDR1 LNHDA, CDR2 SQIVND (reference sequence). CDR3 length: 12 amino acids. Between the trimmed V and J ends, which lost 5 bases and 7 bases, there was a span of 12 bases. CDR3 bases: TGTGCCAGTAGTGGAAGAATCTGGGAGCAGTACGTC. Translation gives CASSGRIWEQYV.

The rearrangement links TRBV4-1 to TRBJ1-2; weak D call: TRBD1 (5 bases). The V end lost 5 bases, the J end lost 8 bases, and 12 bases lay between the germline ends. Germline CDR1 and CDR2: MGHRA and YSYEKL. The length of the CDR3 is 12 residues. CDR3 sequence: CASSTQQDGYTF. DNA of the CDR3: TGCGCCAGCAGCACCCAACAGGACGGCTACACCTTC.

This clone has only a few counts. J is TRBJ1-5 and V is TRBV27; D might be TRBD1 (6 bases). V shed 4 bases and J shed 4 bases, with 14 bases lying between them. The V gene's germline CDR1 is MNHEY and CDR2 SMNVEV (reference sequence). The CDR3 has 15 residues. The CDR3 sequence: CASSSSTGPNQPQHF. The CDR3 DNA is TGTGCCAGCAGTTCCTCCACAGGGCCTAATCAGCCCCAGCATTTT.

This chain connects TRBV29-1 to TRBJ2-7; 7 bases agree with TRBD2. The CDR3 sequence is 13 residues long. CDR1 is SQVTM and CDR2 is ANQGSEA in the germline V gene. CDR3 in amino acids: CTARGRGPYEQYV. CDR3 bases: TGCACCGCCCGGGGGAGGGGACCCTACGAGCAGTACGTC.

The chain uses TRBV7-9 and TRBJ2-7; the match to TRBD1 covers 7 bases. The CDR3 is 14 residues long. Trimming took 6 bases from V and 5 from J; bases not matched to a gene: 10. The V gene's germline CDR1 is SEHNR and CDR2 FQNEAQ (reference sequence). CDR3 coding DNA: TGTGCCAGCAGAGGGTTAGGGGGCGGCCACGAGCAGTACGTC. This encodes CASRGLGGGHEQYV.

The chain carries TRBV6-6 and TRBJ2-1, with TRBD1 matching over 7 bases. Germline trimming cut 0 bases from V and 3 bases from J; bases unmatched to any gene: 2. The CDR3 totals 15 residues. Germline loops: CDR1 MNHNY, CDR2 SVGAGI (reference sequence). The CDR3 bases are TGTGCCAGCAGTTACTCCCGGACAGGCTACAATGAGCAGTTCTTC. As protein: CASSYSRTGYNEQFF.

The genes are TRBV10-3 and TRBJ2-3; D possibly corresponds to TRBD1 (6 bases). The germline V gene encodes CDR1 ENHRY and CDR2 SYGVKD. The CDR3 has 14 residues. Trimming took off 5 bases at V and 2 bases at J, with 11 bases between the two ends. DNA of the CDR3: TGTGCCATCAGTCCGGGACAAGACACAGATACGCAGTATTTT. This translates into CAISPGQDTDTQYF.

The chain couples TRBV28 to TRBJ1-2, with 8 bases aligning to TRBD1. Unmatched junction bases numbered 7, after V lost 4 bases and J lost 6 bases. The CDR3 is 14 residues long. Germline values: CDR1 MDHEN, CDR2 SYDVKM. In nucleotides, the CDR3 is TGTGCCAGCAGTTCAGGGGGCAGGGGGGATGGCTACACCTTC. Amino acid sequence: CASSSGGRGDGYTF.